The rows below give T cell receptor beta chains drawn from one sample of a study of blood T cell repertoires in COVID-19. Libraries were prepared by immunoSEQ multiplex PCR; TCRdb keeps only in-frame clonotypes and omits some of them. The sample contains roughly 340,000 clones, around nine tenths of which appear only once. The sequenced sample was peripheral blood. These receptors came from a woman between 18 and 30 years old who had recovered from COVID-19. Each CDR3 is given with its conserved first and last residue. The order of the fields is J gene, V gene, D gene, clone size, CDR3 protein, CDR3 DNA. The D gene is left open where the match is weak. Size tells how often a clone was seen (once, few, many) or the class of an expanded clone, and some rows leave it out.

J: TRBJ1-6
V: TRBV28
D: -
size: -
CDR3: CASSDNRGSNSPLHF
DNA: TGTGCCAGCAGCGACAATCGGGGGTCTAATTCACCCCTCCACTTT

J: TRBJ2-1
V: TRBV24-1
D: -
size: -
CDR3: CASQGQGYYNEQFF
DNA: TGTGCCTCGCAGGGTCAGGGTTACTACAATGAGCAGTTCTTC

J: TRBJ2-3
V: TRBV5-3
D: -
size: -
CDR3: CARSFFGSGEDTQYF
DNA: TGTGCCAGAAGCTTCTTCGGGAGTGGGGAAGATACGCAGTATTTT

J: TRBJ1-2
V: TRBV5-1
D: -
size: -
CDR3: CANDEGHPSWTF
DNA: TGCGCCAACGACGAAGGACACCCATCGTGGACCTTC

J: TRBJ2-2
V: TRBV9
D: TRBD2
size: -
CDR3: CASSVAGGFAGELFF
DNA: TGTGCCAGCAGCGTCGCGGGAGGGTTCGCCGGGGAGCTGTTTTTT

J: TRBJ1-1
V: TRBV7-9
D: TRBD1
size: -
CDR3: CASSPGQGRPRNTEAFF
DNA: TGTGCCAGCAGCCCTGGACAGGGGCGCCCTCGTAACACTGAAGCTTTCTTT

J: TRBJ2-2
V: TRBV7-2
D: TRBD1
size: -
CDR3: CASSSRDRGQHGELFF
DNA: TGTGCCAGCAGCTCCCGGGACAGGGGGCAGCACGGGGAGCTGTTTTTT

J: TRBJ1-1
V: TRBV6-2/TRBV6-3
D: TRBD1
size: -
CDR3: CASSYPRMTGLFILAEAFF
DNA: TGTGCCAGCAGTTACCCACGGATGACAGGGTTGTTTATTTTGGCTGAAGCTTTCTTT

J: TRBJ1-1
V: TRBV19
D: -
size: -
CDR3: CASSIRGQANTEAFF
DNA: TGTGCCAGTAGTATAAGAGGGCAGGCGAACACTGAAGCTTTCTTT

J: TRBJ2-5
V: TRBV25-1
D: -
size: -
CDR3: CASRSGGRETQYF
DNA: TGTGCCAGCAGATCGGGGGGCCGGGAGACCCAGTACTTC

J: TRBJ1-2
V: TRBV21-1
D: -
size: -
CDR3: CASSKGGWGGEEYGYTF
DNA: TGTGCCAGCAGCAAAGGCGGATGGGGCGGTGAGGAATATGGCTACACCTTC

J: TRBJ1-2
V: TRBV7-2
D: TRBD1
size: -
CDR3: CASSRDSLEGYTF
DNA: TGTGCCAGCAGCCGGGACAGCCTCGAGGGCTACACCTTC

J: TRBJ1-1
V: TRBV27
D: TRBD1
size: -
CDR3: CASSRQGRTEAFF
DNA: TGTGCCAGCAGTCGACAGGGGAGGACTGAAGCTTTCTTT

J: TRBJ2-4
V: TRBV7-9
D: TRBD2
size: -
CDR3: CASSPSAGDIQYF
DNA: TGTGCCAGCAGCCCATCGGCGGGGGACATTCAGTACTTC

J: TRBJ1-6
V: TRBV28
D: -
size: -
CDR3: CASSLPGLHNSPLHF
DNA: TGTGCCAGCAGTTTACCAGGGCTGCATAATTCACCCCTCCACTTT

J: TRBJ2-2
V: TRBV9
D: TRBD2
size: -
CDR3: CASSTLASGIGTGELFF
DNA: TGTGCCAGCAGCACCCTGGCTAGCGGGATAGGCACCGGGGAGCTGTTTTTT

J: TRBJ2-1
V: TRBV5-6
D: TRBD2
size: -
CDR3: CASTLTGGGAGNEQFF
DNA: TGTGCCAGCACCCTCACGGGGGGGGGCGCGGGGAATGAGCAGTTCTTC

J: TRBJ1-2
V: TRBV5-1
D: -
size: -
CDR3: CASSPRATEGYGYTF
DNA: TGCGCCAGCAGCCCTCGGGCCACGGAGGGATATGGCTACACCTTC

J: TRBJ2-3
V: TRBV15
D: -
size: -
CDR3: CATSSFRGGMEQYF
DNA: TGTGCCACCAGCAGTTTCCGGGGCGGGATGGAGCAGTATTTT

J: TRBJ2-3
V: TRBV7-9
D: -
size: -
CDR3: CASSSQINTDTQYF
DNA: TGTGCCAGCAGCTCGCAGATAAACACAGATACGCAGTATTTT

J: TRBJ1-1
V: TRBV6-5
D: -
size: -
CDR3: CASRTTGREMSEAFF
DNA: TGTGCCAGCAGAACCACAGGGAGGGAGATGTCTGAAGCTTTCTTT

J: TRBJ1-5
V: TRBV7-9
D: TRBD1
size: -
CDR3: CASSVGQGSSNQPQHF
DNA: TGTGCCAGCAGCGTCGGACAGGGGAGTTCCAATCAGCCCCAGCATTTT

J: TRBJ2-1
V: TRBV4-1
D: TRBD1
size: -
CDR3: CASSQRDSYNEQFF
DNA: TGCGCCAGCAGCCAAAGGGACAGTTACAATGAGCAGTTCTTC

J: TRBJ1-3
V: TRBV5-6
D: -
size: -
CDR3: CASSDPARAGNTIYF
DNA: TGTGCCAGCAGCGATCCGGCCAGGGCCGGAAACACCATATATTTT

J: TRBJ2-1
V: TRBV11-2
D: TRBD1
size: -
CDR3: CASSLDGTGGFNEQFF
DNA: TGTGCCAGCAGCTTAGACGGGACAGGGGGCTTCAATGAGCAGTTCTTC

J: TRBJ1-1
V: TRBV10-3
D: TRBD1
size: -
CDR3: CAIKDRARKEAFF
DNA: TGTGCCATCAAGGACAGGGCGCGGAAAGAAGCTTTCTTT

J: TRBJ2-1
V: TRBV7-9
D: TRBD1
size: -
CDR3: CASNFAGGAGNEQFF
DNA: TGTGCCAGCAACTTCGCAGGGGGCGCGGGCAATGAGCAGTTCTTC

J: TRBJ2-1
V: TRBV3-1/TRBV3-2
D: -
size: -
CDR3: CASSQGLGSNEQFF
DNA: TGTGCCAGCAGCCAGGGGCTTGGTAGCAATGAGCAGTTCTTC

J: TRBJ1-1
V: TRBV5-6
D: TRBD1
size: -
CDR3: CASSLTGANTEAFF
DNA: TGTGCCAGCAGCCTGACAGGGGCTAACACTGAAGCTTTCTTT

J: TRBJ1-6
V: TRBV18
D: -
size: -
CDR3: CASSPRDRIYSPLHF
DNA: TGTGCCAGCTCACCACGCGACAGGATTTATTCACCCCTCCACTTT

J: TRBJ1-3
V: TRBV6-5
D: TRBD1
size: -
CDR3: CASSLRDRATIYF
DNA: TGTGCCAGCAGCCTCCGGGACAGGGCCACCATATATTTT

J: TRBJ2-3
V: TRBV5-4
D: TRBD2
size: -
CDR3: CASSLRLAGGPGDTQYF
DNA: TGTGCCAGCAGCTTGAGACTAGCGGGAGGGCCGGGAGATACGCAGTATTTT

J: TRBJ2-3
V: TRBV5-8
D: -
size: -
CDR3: CASSTRSGMTDTQYF
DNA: TGTGCCAGCAGCACCCGTTCGGGGATGACAGATACGCAGTATTTT

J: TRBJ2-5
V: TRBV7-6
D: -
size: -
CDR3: CASSLTPWSGQETQYF
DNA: TGTGCCAGCAGCTTGACCCCTTGGAGCGGCCAAGAGACCCAGTACTTC

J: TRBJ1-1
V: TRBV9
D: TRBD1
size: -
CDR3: CASSSGQGNTEAFF
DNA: TGTGCCAGCAGCTCCGGACAGGGTAACACTGAAGCTTTCTTT

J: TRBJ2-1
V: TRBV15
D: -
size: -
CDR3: CATSRGVTHSYNEQFF
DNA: TGTGCCACCAGCAGAGGTGTGACACACTCCTACAATGAGCAGTTCTTC

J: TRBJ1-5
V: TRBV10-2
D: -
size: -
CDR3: CASGTAGHSNQPQHF
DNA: TGCGCCAGCGGAACCGCGGGCCATAGCAATCAGCCCCAGCATTTT

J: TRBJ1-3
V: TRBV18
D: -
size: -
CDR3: CASSPQGGSGNTIYF
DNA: TGTGCCAGCTCACCCCAGGGAGGCTCTGGAAACACCATATATTTT

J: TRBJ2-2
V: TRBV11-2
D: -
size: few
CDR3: CASSKGTYKNTGELFF
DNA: TGTGCCAGCAGCAAAGGGACATACAAGAACACCGGGGAGCTGTTTTTT

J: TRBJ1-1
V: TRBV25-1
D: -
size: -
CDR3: CASSGAWNTEAFF
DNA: TGTGCCAGCAGTGGGGCCTGGAACACTGAAGCTTTCTTT

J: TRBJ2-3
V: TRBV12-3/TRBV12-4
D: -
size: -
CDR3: CASRTSTDTQYF
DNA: TGTGCCAGCAGGACTAGCACAGATACGCAGTATTTT

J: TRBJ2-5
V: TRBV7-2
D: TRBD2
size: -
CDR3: CASSFQAMTSGQETQYF
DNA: TGTGCCAGCAGCTTTCAGGCCATGACTAGCGGACAAGAGACCCAGTACTTC

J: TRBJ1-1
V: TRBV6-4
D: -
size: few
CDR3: CASSRKEGSTEAFF
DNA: TGTGCCAGCAGTCGAAAAGAAGGGAGCACTGAAGCTTTCTTT

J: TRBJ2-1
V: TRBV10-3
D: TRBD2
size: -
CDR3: CATSGSGDYNEQFF
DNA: TGTGCCACTTCGGGTAGCGGGGATTACAATGAGCAGTTCTTC

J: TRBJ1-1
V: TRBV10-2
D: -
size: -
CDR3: CASSEMGGAAFF
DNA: TGCGCCAGCAGTGAGATGGGAGGAGCTGCTTTCTTT

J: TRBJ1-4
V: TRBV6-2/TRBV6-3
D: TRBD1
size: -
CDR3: CASSLRTGTTNEKLFF
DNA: TGTGCCAGCAGCTTACGGACAGGAACAACTAATGAAAAACTGTTTTTT

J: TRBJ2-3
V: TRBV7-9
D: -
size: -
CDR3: CASSLAEAGDQNTQYF
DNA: TGTGCCAGCAGCTTAGCGGAGGCCGGAGACCAGAATACGCAGTATTTT

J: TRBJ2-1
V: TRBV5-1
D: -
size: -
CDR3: CASSPAPSSYNEQFF
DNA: TGCGCCAGCTCTCCCGCCCCTAGCTCCTACAATGAGCAGTTCTTC

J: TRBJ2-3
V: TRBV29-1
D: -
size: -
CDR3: CSVRSTDTQYF
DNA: TGCAGCGTGCGGAGCACAGATACGCAGTATTTT

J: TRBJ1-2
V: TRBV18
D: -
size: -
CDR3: CASSPGLLGGYTF
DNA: TGTGCCAGCTCCCCGGGACTCCTTGGTGGCTACACCTTC

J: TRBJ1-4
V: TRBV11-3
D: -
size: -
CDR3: CASSFRGTQSEKLFF
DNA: TGTGCCAGCAGCTTTCGGGGGACTCAAAGCGAAAAACTGTTTTTT

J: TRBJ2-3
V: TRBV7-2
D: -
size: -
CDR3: CASGHYTDTQYF
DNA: TGTGCCAGTGGACACTACACAGATACGCAGTATTTT

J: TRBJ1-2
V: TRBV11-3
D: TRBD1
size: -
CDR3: CASSLDKGASGYTF
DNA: TGTGCCAGCAGCTTAGATAAGGGGGCCAGTGGCTACACCTTC

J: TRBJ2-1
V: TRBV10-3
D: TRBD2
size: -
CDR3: CAISDRGSVGSGNEQFF
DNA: TGTGCCATCAGTGATCGCGGGAGTGTGGGTAGTGGCAATGAGCAGTTCTTC

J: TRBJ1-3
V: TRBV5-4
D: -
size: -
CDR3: CASRPGQGNTIYF
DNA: TGTGCCAGCAGGCCTGGACAAGGAAACACCATATATTTT

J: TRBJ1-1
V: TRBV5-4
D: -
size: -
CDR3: CASSATRRNTEAFF
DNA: TGTGCCAGCAGCGCTACTCGGAGGAATACTGAAGCTTTCTTT

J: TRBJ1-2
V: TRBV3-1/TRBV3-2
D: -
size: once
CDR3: CASSLGRLTNYGYTF
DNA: TGTGCCAGCAGCCTCGGGAGGTTAACTAACTATGGCTACACCTTC

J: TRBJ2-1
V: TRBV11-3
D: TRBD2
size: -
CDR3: CASSFKLAGGGSGRFF
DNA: TGTGCCAGCAGCTTCAAGCTAGCGGGAGGAGGATCGGGCCGGTTCTTC

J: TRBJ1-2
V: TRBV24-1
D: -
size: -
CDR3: CATQGQSNYGYTF
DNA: TGTGCCACCCAAGGACAGTCTAACTATGGCTACACCTTC